The clone carrying this T cell receptor (beta chain) occurred many times. Its antigen is unidentified. The source of the sample is a study of neurological immune-mediated disorders. Whole-study results and caveats: Expanded clones shared no identical CDR3 amino acid sequences across subjects, which suggested private TCR-beta repertoires in all groups.

Synthesis of cDNA was accomplished via 5'RACE employing 10-nucleotide random UMIs. A single record per CDR3 protein comes from TCRdb applying MiXCR to the 5' RACE reads. The table has about 36,000 distinct CDR3 sequences, over 9% seen once; the top ten hold roughly 7%. V was cut by 3 bases and J by 7 bases, with 18 bases left in between. The CDR3 extends over 15 amino acids. Germline loops: CDR1 LNHDA, CDR2 SQIVND (reference sequence). The TCR comes from a woman in her twenties or thirties with HTLV-1-associated myelopathy (HAM/TSP). The sequencing input was PBMCs. V usage is TRBV19 and J usage is TRBJ1-2; D might be TRBD1 (5 bases). CDR3 DNA sequence: TGTGCCAGTAGTATTGGGGCCTCCAAGACTATTGGCTACACCTTC. Residues: CASSIGASKTIGYTF.